This T cell receptor beta chain emerged from a study of blood T cell repertoires in COVID-19 (dated by TCRdb to the early 2020s). About the investigation overall: Collaborator samples came from the United States, Italy and Spain and covered acute and convalescent phases of COVID-19. The prospective study material was composed of cDNA or gDNA derived from T cells, B-cell-depleted T cells, or PBMCs. Deeply sampled blood TCRbeta repertoires from subjects exposed to, actively infected with, or recovered from COVID-19 were included in the dataset. The repertoires were released in a freely available public database meant as a resource for research on the immune response to SARS-CoV-2. The samples were drawn from two sources: the first 160 participants of the ongoing ImmuneRACE study, and fewer than 1,500 subjects contributed by 6 global collaborators. Nearly every sample came with metadata listing a de-identified subject ID, COVID-19 status, age in years and sex. HLA class I and class II types, where available, came from metadata supplied by the sample provider rather than from assay-based typing. What the study reported, not specific to this receptor: The amount of clinical and demographic metadata varied by source and participant and was provided uncurated.

Whole blood was collected in K2EDTA tubes by collaborating institutions according to the institutions' own protocols. For TCRbeta analysis, collaborator samples were shipped as frozen whole blood, as isolated PBMCs, or as DNA extracted from either sample type. The germline V end is reduced by 5 bases and the J end by 4 bases; junction bases left unmatched: 9. CDR1 and CDR2 are read off the germline V gene as MDHEN and SYDVKM. The CDR3 numbers 15 residues from cysteine through phenylalanine. The only DNA kept is the CDR3, 45 bases in frame from the first base. This clone was picked up one time. The antigen this receptor binds is unknown. No much larger clone is present one base from it, and per-base qualities are unavailable. TCRbeta CDR3 regions were amplified from genomic DNA by means of the immunoSEQ Assay, a bias-controlled multiplex PCR. Processing in the source paper ran as follows. The number of nucleated cells in each sample was estimated from the amplification of reference gene primers within the assay. To quantify the absolute abundance of each unique TCRbeta CDR3 rearrangement, sequence reads were collapsed and filtered. For each sample, productive Simpson clonality was calculated by taking the square root of Simpson's diversity index across productive rearrangements. This immuneACCESS table, as held by TCRdb, lists in-frame sequences with V and J called but not all clones. Of the missing ones, under half trace to an unresolved V gene in checked studies; the others have no known cause. The V and J calls and clone size were taken over from that table, and D and trimming were inferred from the DNA. This sample gives 300,000 or so clones in total; around four fifths of them show up just once. The ten largest clonotypes hold 1% to 1.5% of the sample.

The TCR originated in a woman aged 50 to 60 with acute or convalescent COVID-19. Sample: peripheral blood. The chain is encoded by TRBV28 joined to TRBJ2-5, and TRBD1 aligns with 8 junction nucleotides. The base sequence is TGTGCCAGCAGTGGGGGAGACAGGGGACGAGAGACCCAGTACTTC. This yields the protein CASSGGDRGRETQYF.